Below are 29 T cell receptor beta chains sequenced from a single sample in a study of PD-1 blockade in classical Hodgkin lymphoma. TCRdb keeps only in-frame clones here, not all; method: immunoSEQ multiplex PCR. The sample carries about 90,000 clones, about nine tenths recorded once. Brentuximab vedotin exposure varied among the patients, all of whom had relapsed after autologous stem cell transplantation. This specimen consisted of peripheral blood mononuclear cells (PBMCs), obtained before the second cycle of nivolumab. The receptors originated from a human donor with classical Hodgkin lymphoma.

The rearrangement joins TRBV14 to TRBJ2-7; D might be TRBD1 (6 bases). This CDR3 has 16 amino acids. Germline V CDR1 and CDR2: SGHDN, FVKESK. V gave up 3 bases and J gave up 0 bases, with 15 bases separating them. The CDR3 protein is CASSHLRGRSSYEQYF. In DNA form, the CDR3 reads TGTGCCAGCAGCCATCTCAGGGGACGTAGCTCCTACGAGCAGTACTTC.

The chain carries TRBV2 and TRBJ2-3; TRBD1 agrees at 9 bases. Germline assignment: CDR1 SNHLY and CDR2 FYNNEI. This CDR3 is 14 amino acids long. Trimming removed 7 bases from V and 3 bases from J; junction bases left unmatched: 5. The CDR3 DNA reads TGTGCCAGCAAGCCACAGGGGGCAACAGATACGCAGTATTTT. It specifies CASKPQGATDTQYF.

The rearrangement links TRBV5-1 to TRBJ2-7; 11 bases are shared with TRBD1. J gave up 3 bases and V 4 bases, and 3 bases lay outside the gene matches. The CDR3 runs 14 residues. Per the germline V gene, CDR1 is SGHRS and CDR2 is YFSETQ. CDR3 in amino acids: CASSTGTGGYEQYF. In DNA form, the CDR3 reads TGCGCCAGCAGCACCGGGACAGGGGGCTACGAGCAGTACTTC.

The chain carries TRBV9 and TRBJ2-1, with D unclear. Germline CDR1 is SGDLS and CDR2 is YYNGEE. The CDR3 is made up of 13 amino acids. Trimming took off 3 bases at V and 12 bases at J, with 16 bases between the two ends. The CDR3 loop is CASSAGLSPGQFF. Written as DNA, the CDR3 is TGTGCCAGCAGCGCAGGCCTCTCGCCCGGGCAGTTCTTC.

The chain is built from TRBV5-4 and TRBJ2-7; possible D gene TRBD1, 5 bases. Germline V gene data show CDR1 as SGHNT and CDR2 as YYREEE (reference sequence). The length of the CDR3 is 14 residues. The germline V and J ends were trimmed by 10 bases and 2 bases, with 19 bases remaining between them. The CDR3, as DNA: TGTGCCCTCAGCGCAGGGATAGCAGCCTACGAGCAGTACTTC. It codes for CALSAGIAAYEQYF.

CDR3 sequence reads: CASSPGQGGSSYNEQFF. Written as DNA, the CDR3 is TGTGCCAGCAGCCCCGGACAGGGGGGAAGCTCCTACAATGAGCAGTTCTTC. The chain uses TRBV9 and TRBJ2-1; 10 bases align to TRBD1. This CDR3 has 17 amino acids. Trimming removed 4 bases from V and 0 bases from J; junction bases left unmatched: 7. Germline-derived CDR1 and CDR2 are SGDLS and YYNGEE. Full variable domain (outside the CDR3, taken from reference TRBV9 and TRBJ2-1): DSGVTQTPKHLITATGQRVTLRCSPRSGDLSVYWYQQSLDQGLQFLIQYYNGEERAKGNILERFSAQQFPDLHSELNLSSLELGDSALYFCASSPGQGGSSYNEQFFGPGTRLTVL.

This chain connects TRBV6-1 to TRBJ2-2; 8 positions match TRBD1. The germline V gene has CDR1 MNHNS and CDR2 SASEGT. The CDR3 consists of 14 residues. Trimming removed 5 bases from V and 5 bases from J; junction bases left unmatched: 4. CDR3 in DNA: TGTGCCAGCAGTACCGGGACAGGAACCGGGGAGCTGTTTTTT. Its protein product is CASSTGTGTGELFF.

The chain employs TRBV11-2 and TRBJ2-5, with 10 bases identical to TRBD2. This CDR3 spans 15 amino acids. V dropped 0 bases and J dropped 5; count of bases not matched to a gene: 3. Germline V CDR1 and CDR2: SGHAT, FQNNGV. The CDR3 sequence is CASSLELAGAETQYF. The CDR3 DNA sequence: TGTGCCAGCAGCTTAGAGCTAGCGGGAGCTGAGACCCAGTACTTC.

The rearrangement uses TRBV21-1 and TRBJ1-1; TRBD1, as called in the table, went unchecked against the DNA. TRBV21-1 corresponds to a pseudogene. The CDR3 length is 10 residues. The CDR3 bases are TGTGCCAGCAGCATGAACAGACCCGTCTTT. Encoded protein: CASSMNRPVF.

The V and J genes are TRBV28 and TRBJ2-7, with D unresolved. Trimming shortened V by 2 bases and J by 4 bases, and 12 bases separated the two germline ends. The CDR3 loop spans 14 amino acids. Germline CDR1 MDHEN, CDR2 SYDVKM. The CDR3 sequence: CASSLRADYYEQYF. Written as DNA, the CDR3 is TGTGCCAGCAGTTTACGGGCAGATTATTACGAGCAGTACTTC.

The chain links TRBV14 to TRBJ2-7, with D perhaps matching TRBD2 (6 bases). CDR3 length: 12 amino acids. Per germline, CDR1 SGHDN and CDR2 FVKESK. Trimming took 4 bases from V and 11 from J, leaving 15 bases between them. This CDR3 is CASSPGLLKEYF. CDR3 in DNA: TGTGCCAGCAGCCCGGGACTTCTAAAGGAGTACTTC.

The rearrangement joins TRBV19 to TRBJ2-3; 8 bases line up with TRBD2. Trimming at V came to 3 bases and at J to 1 base, leaving 3 bases not matched to a gene. Germline CDR1 is LNHDA and CDR2 is SQIVND (reference sequence). This CDR3 is 15 amino acids long. The CDR3 is CASSIGGAGTDTQYF. The CDR3 coding sequence is TGTGCCAGTAGTATCGGGGGGGCCGGCACAGATACGCAGTATTTT.

The chain is built from TRBV18 and TRBJ2-7; 7 bases agree with TRBD1. CDR1 is KGHSH, CDR2 LQKENI, per germline. J was trimmed by 4 bases and V by 3 bases; bases with no gene match: 9. This CDR3 spans 15 amino acids. The CDR3 DNA follows: TGTGCCAGCTCACCCCCATCGGGACAGAGGTACGAGCAGTACTTC. Translating gives CASSPPSGQRYEQYF.

The rearrangement links TRBV6-5 to TRBJ1-1, with TRBD1 matching 7 bases. Losses at the gene ends were 4 bases for V and 10 bases for J; bases not matched to a gene: 6. CDR1 is MNHEY and CDR2 is SVGAGI in the germline V gene. CDR3 size: 12 residues. CDR3 sequence (DNA): TGTGCCAGCAGTTCAGACAGGGTGGGAGCTTTCTTT. It is translated as CASSSDRVGAFF.

Concerning this clone itself: The sample holds other DNA sequences that translate to the same CDR3. V usage is TRBV4-1 and J usage is TRBJ2-6; D is undetermined. CDR1 is MGHRA, CDR2 YSYEKL, per germline. This CDR3 spans 19 amino acids. The V and J ends lost 3 bases and 0 bases respectively, with 18 bases between them. The CDR3 DNA sequence: TGCGCCAGCAGCCAGTCTACCCCTAGTGCTATCTCTGGGGCCAACGTCCTGACTTTC. This codes for CASSQSTPSAISGANVLTF.

This chain connects TRBV28 to TRBJ2-1, with 9 bases aligning to TRBD2. The CDR3 is 14 residues long. CDR1 is MDHEN and CDR2 is SYDVKM in the germline V gene. The junction had 4 bases not matched to a gene; V was cut back by 6 bases and J by 4 bases. The CDR3 coding sequence is TGTGCCAGCAGACGACTAGCGGATTACAATGAGCAGTTCTTC. As protein: CASRRLADYNEQFF. Full variable domain (outside the CDR3, taken from reference TRBV28 and TRBJ2-1): DVKVTQSSRYLVKRTGEKVFLECVQDMDHENMFWYRQDPGLGLRLIYFSYDVKMKEKGDIPEGYSVSREKKERFSLILESASTNQTSMYLCASRRLADYNEQFFGPGTRLTVL.

The chain's CDR3 is CASSMSPGGGRNQPQHF. The CDR3 nucleotides read TGTGCCAGTAGTATGAGCCCAGGGGGCGGGAGGAATCAGCCCCAGCATTTT. The chain couples TRBV19 to TRBJ1-5, with 8 bases fitting TRBD1. V was clipped by 3 bases and J by 4 bases; unmatched bases: 11. Per germline, CDR1 LNHDA and CDR2 SQIVND (reference sequence). The length of the CDR3 is 17 residues.

Notes on this clone: Other DNA sequences in the sample encode the same CDR3. The chain links TRBV29-1 to TRBJ1-1; TRBD1 matches at 11 bases. This CDR3 comprises 13 residues. CDR1 and CDR2 (germline): SQVTM, ANQGSEA. J was trimmed by 1 base and V by 7 bases; bases with no gene match: 2. The CDR3 is CSAGTGGNTEAFF. The DNA for the CDR3 is TGCAGCGCTGGGACAGGGGGGAACACTGAAGCTTTCTTT. Filled out from reference TRBV29-1 and TRBJ1-1, the complete variable domain reads SAVISQKPSRDICQRGTSLTIQCQVDSQVTMMFWYRQQPGQSLTLIATANQGSEATYESGFVIDKFPISRPNLTFSTLTVSNMSPEDSSIYLCSAGTGGNTEAFFGQGTRLTVV.

This rearrangement joins TRBV11-2 to TRBJ2-7, with D maybe TRBD2 (7 bases). The CDR3 loop spans 16 amino acids. Trimming removed 5 bases from V and 0 bases from J, with 17 bases in between. Germline CDR1 SGHAT, CDR2 FQNNGV. As DNA, the CDR3 is TGTGCCAGCAGCCTTAGAGGGGGGGGAATCTCCTACGAGCAGTACTTC. Translating gives CASSLRGGGISYEQYF.

The genes are TRBV7-9 and TRBJ2-7, with TRBD1 matching over 9 bases. The V and J ends lost 1 base and 6 bases, in that order; junction bases with no gene match: 4. Germline assignment: CDR1 SEHNR and CDR2 FQNEAQ (reference sequence). The CDR3 covers 14 residues. The CDR3 region is CASSLGQGVGEQYF. CDR3 nucleotides: TGTGCCAGCAGCTTAGGACAGGGGGTAGGCGAGCAGTACTTC.

The chain carries TRBV25-1 and TRBJ1-2; D unclear. Germline lookup yields CDR1 MGHDK and CDR2 SYGVNS. CDR3 length: 13 residues. Trimming removed 3 bases from V and 4 bases from J, with 9 bases in between. Written as DNA, the CDR3 is TGTGCCAGCAGTGAGTCCACTAGCTATGGCTACACCTTC. Its protein is CASSESTSYGYTF.

The gene calls are TRBV19 and TRBJ1-5; D is possibly TRBD1 (5 bases). V was cut by 7 bases and J by 10 bases, with 17 bases left in between. The CDR3 runs to 13 residues. From germline, CDR1 is LNHDA and CDR2 SQIVND (reference sequence). CDR3: CASTTFGADPQHF. The CDR3 nucleotides are TGTGCCAGTACTACCTTCGGGGCCGATCCCCAGCATTTT.

The chain employs TRBV25-1 and TRBJ2-5, with 8 nucleotides matching TRBD2. CDR3 length: 14 amino acids. Unmatched junction bases numbered 5, after V lost 3 bases and J lost 5 bases. Germline CDR1 reads MGHDK; CDR2 reads SYGVNS. The CDR3 coding sequence is TGTGCCAGCAGTGATAGCGGGGCTACGGAGACCCAGTACTTC. Amino acid sequence: CASSDSGATETQYF.

The chain combines TRBV4-1 with TRBJ2-1; D unresolved. This CDR3 contains 12 residues. V lost 1 base to trimming and J lost 9 bases, with 7 bases between them. Germline CDR1 MGHRA, CDR2 YSYEKL. The CDR3 DNA reads as TGCGCCAGCAGCCAAGTCCTAGGTGAGCAGTTCTTC. The encoded protein is CASSQVLGEQFF.

V usage is TRBV5-4 and J usage is TRBJ2-2, with D maybe TRBD1 (5 bases). Per germline, CDR1 SGHNT and CDR2 YYREEE (reference sequence). The CDR3 length is 13 residues. V shed 1 base and J shed 11 bases, with 12 bases lying between them. Here the CDR3 DNA reads TGTGCCAGCAGCTTGCCTGACAGTGTTGAGCTGTTTTTT. This translates into CASSLPDSVELFF.

The DNA of the CDR3 is TGTGCCAGCAGTAAAGTGTGGGCCACCGGGGAGCTGTTTTTT. Its protein is CASSKVWATGELFF. This sequence joins TRBV6-4 and TRBJ2-2; D ambiguous. This CDR3 spans 14 amino acids. Germline assignment: CDR1 MRHNA and CDR2 SNTAGT. Trimming took off 5 bases at V and 4 bases at J, with 11 bases between the two ends.

The rearrangement links TRBV11-1 to TRBJ2-1; 7 nucleotides match TRBD1. J gave up 5 bases and V 7 bases, and 8 bases lay outside the gene matches. This CDR3 region has 14 residues. Germline CDR1 and CDR2: SGHAT and FQDESV (reference sequence). In nucleotides, the CDR3 is TGTGCCAGCACTTCAGGGGGTGAGGACAATGAGCAGTTCTTC. Protein: CASTSGGEDNEQFF. The complete variable domain, with remaining parts taken from reference TRBV11-1 and TRBJ2-1, reads EAEVAQSPRYKITEKSQAVAFWCDPISGHATLYWYRQILGQGPELLVQFQDESVVDDSQLPKDRFSAERLKGVDSTLKIQPAELGDSAMYLCASTSGGEDNEQFFGPGTRLTVL.

The V gene is TRBV7-8, the J gene TRBJ1-3; D perhaps matches TRBD1 (6 bases). Germline assignment: CDR1 SGHVS and CDR2 FQNEAQ. The V end lost 5 bases, the J end lost 0 bases, and 14 bases lay between the germline ends. The CDR3 length is 16 residues. CDR3: CASSPERQVSGNTIYF. CDR3 DNA sequence: TGTGCCAGCAGCCCCGAAAGACAGGTCTCTGGAAACACCATATATTTT.

V usage is TRBV12-5 and J usage is TRBJ2-1; possible D gene TRBD1, 5 bases. Deletions cut 7 bases from V and 4 bases from J, with 14 bases between. CDR1 and CDR2 from the germline V gene are LGHNT and FRNRAP. This CDR3 region has 14 residues. The CDR3 coding sequence is TGTGCTAGTGACCACAGGACCTTTTACAATGAGCAGTTCTTC. Translated: CASDHRTFYNEQFF.